Included here is one T cell receptor (beta chain) sequence, with context. The entry originates in a study of T-cell reconstitution after alpha-beta-depleted transplantation in children. The CDR3 is 15 residues long. CDR1 and CDR2 (germline): MNHEY, SVGEGT. Deletions cut 2 bases from V and 3 bases from J, with 13 bases between. Preparation of the TCRbeta library used unique molecular identifiers. TCRdb reprocessed the PCR reads via MiXCR and lists one record per CDR3 protein. The sample has about a million distinct CDR3 sequences, under 30% seen once. The origin of this receptor is a boy younger than two who had a stem cell transplant for SCID, so the T cells may come from the graft donor. The sequenced sample was PBMCs, mostly from graft donor cells, obtained 360 days after TCRalphabeta/CD19-depleted stem cell transplant. This chain links TRBV6-2 or TRBV6-3 with TRBJ1-2, with D perhaps TRBD1 (6 bases). The chain's CDR3 is CASSYPGAEDYGYTF. CDR3 nucleotide sequence: TGTGCCAGCAGTTACCCGGGGGCGGAGGACTATGGCTACACCTTC.